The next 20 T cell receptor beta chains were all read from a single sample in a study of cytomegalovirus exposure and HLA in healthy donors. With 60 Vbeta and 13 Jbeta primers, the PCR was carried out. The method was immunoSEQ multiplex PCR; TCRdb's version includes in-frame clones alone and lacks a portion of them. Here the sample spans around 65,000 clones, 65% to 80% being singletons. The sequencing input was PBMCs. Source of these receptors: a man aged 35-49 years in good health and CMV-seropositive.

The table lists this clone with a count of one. The CDR3: CATSRERGRSYNEQFF. CDR3 DNA: TGTGCCACCAGCAGAGAGAGGGGGAGATCCTACAATGAGCAGTTCTTC. V usage is TRBV15 and J usage is TRBJ2-1, with D tentatively TRBD1 (6 bases). Germline V gene data show CDR1 as LNHNV and CDR2 as YYDKDF (reference sequence). With 0 bases removed from V and 1 base from J, the gap between germline ends came to 10 bases. This CDR3 region has 16 residues. Supplemented by reference TRBV15 and TRBJ2-1, the full variable domain reads DAMVIQNPRYQVTQFGKPVTLSCSQTLNHNVMYWYQQKSSQAPKLLFHYYDKDFNNEADTPDNFQSRRPNTSFCFLDIRSPGLGDTAMYLCATSRERGRSYNEQFFGPGTRLTVL.

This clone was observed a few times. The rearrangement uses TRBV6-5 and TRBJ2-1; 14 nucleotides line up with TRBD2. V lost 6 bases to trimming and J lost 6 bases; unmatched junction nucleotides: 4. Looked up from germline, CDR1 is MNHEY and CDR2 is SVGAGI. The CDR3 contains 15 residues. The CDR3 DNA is TGTGCCAGCAGCACGGGACTAGCGGGAGTCAATGAGCAGTTCTTC. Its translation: CASSTGLAGVNEQFF.

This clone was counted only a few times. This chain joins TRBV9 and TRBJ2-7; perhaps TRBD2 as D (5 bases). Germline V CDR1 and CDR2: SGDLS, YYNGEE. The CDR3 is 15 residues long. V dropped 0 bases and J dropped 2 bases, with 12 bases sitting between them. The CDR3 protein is CASSVGPGWTYEQYF. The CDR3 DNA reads TGTGCCAGCAGCGTAGGTCCGGGGTGGACCTACGAGCAGTACTTC.

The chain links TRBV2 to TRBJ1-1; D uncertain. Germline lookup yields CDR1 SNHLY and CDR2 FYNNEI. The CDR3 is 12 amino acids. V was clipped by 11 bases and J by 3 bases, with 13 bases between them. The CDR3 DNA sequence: TGTGCCGCGGCAACTTGGGACACTGAAGCTTTCTTT. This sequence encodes CAAATWDTEAFF.

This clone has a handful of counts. The CDR3 DNA reads TGTGCCAGCAGTTTATCAGGGGGTGGTGAAGCTTTCTTT. Amino acids: CASSLSGGGEAFF. The chain is built from TRBV27 and TRBJ1-1; possible D gene TRBD1, 6 bases. The germline V gene encodes CDR1 MNHEY and CDR2 SMNVEV (reference sequence). This CDR3 is 13 amino acids long. Trimming cost V 0 bases and J 7 bases, with 9 bases left between them.

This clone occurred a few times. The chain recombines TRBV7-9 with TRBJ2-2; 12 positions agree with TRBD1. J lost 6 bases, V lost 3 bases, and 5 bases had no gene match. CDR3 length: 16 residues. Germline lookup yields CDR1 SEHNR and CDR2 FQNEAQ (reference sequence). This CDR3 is CASSFQGQGAAGELFF. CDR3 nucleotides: TGTGCCAGCAGCTTCCAGGGACAGGGGGCAGCCGGGGAGCTGTTTTTT.

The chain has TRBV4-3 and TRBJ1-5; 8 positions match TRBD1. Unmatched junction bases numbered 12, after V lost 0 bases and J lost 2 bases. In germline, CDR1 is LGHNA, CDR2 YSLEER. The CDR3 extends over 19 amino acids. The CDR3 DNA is TGCGCCAGCAGCCAAGATTCTTTAATTGGGACAGGCCGCAATCAGCCCCAGCATTTT. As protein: CASSQDSLIGTGRNQPQHF.

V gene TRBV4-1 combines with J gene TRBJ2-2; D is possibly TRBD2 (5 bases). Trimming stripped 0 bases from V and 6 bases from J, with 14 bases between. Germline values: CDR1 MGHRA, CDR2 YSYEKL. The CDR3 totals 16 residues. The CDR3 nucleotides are TGCGCCAGCAGCCAAGAAGTTTCGGCGGGCCCCGGGGAGCTGTTTTTT. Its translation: CASSQEVSAGPGELFF.

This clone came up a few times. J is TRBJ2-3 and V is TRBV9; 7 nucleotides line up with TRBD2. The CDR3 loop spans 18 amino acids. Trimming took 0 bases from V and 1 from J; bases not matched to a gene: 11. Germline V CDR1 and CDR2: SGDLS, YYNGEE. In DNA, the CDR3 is TGTGCCAGCAGCGTAGCCGCGGGGGTGCGCCACGGCACAGATACGCAGTATTTT. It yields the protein CASSVAAGVRHGTDTQYF.

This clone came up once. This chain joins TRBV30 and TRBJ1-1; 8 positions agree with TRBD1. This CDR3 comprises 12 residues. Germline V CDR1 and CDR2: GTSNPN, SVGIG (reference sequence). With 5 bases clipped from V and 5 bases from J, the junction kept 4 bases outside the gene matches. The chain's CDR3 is CAWDRDRTEAFF. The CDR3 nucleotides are TGTGCCTGGGACAGGGACAGGACTGAAGCTTTCTTT.

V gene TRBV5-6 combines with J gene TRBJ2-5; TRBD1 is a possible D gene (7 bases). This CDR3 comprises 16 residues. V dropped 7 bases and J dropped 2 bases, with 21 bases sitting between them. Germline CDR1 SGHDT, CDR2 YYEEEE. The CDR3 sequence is CASSDLDQGGQETQYF. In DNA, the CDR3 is TGTGCCAGCTCTGACTTAGACCAGGGGGGACAAGAGACCCAGTACTTC.

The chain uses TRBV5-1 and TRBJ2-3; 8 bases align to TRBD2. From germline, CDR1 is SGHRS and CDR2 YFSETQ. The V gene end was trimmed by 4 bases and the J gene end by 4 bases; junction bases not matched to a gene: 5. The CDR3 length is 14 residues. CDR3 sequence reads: CASSGGLVSDTQYF. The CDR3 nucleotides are TGCGCCAGCAGCGGGGGACTAGTCTCAGATACGCAGTATTTT.

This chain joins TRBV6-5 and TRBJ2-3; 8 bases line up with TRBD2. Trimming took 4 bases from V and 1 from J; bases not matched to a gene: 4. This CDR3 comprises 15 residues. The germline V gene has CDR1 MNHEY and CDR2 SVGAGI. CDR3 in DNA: TGTGCCAGCAGTTTGGTTAGCGGGGGCACAGATACGCAGTATTTT. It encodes CASSLVSGGTDTQYF.

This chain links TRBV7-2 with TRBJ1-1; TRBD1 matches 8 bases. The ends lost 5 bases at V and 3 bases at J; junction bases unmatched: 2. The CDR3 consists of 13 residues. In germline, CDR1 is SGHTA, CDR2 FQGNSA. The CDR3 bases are TGTGCCAGCAGCCAACAGGGGGACACTGAAGCTTTCTTT. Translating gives CASSQQGDTEAFF.

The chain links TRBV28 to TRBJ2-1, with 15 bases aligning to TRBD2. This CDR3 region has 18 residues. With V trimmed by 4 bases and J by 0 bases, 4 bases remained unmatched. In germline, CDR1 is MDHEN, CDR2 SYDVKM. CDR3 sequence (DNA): TGTGCCAGCAGTTCGGGACTAGCGGGAGGCAGCTCCTACAATGAGCAGTTCTTC. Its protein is CASSSGLAGGSSYNEQFF.

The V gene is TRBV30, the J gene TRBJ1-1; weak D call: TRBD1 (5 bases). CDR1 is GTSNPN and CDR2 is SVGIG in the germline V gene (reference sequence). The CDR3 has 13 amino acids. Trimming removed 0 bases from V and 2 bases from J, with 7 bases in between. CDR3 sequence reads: CAWSVGDNTEAFF. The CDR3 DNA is TGTGCCTGGAGTGTAGGGGATAACACTGAAGCTTTCTTT. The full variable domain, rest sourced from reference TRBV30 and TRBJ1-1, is SQTIHQWPATLVQPVGSPLSLECTVEGTSNPNLYWYRQAAGRGLQLLFYSVGIGQISSEVPQNLSASRPQDRQFILSSKKLLLSDSGFYLCAWSVGDNTEAFFGQGTRLTVV.

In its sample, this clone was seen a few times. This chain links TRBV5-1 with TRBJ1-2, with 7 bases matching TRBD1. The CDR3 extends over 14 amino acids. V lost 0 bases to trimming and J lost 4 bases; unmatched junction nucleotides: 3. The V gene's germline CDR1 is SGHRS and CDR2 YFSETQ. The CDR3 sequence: CASSLETGTYGYTF. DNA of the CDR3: TGCGCCAGCAGCTTGGAGACAGGGACCTATGGCTACACCTTC.

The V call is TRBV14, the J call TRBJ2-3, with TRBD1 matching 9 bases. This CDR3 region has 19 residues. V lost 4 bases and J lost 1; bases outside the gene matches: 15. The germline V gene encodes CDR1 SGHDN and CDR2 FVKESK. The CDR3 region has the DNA TGTGCCAGCAGCCCGGAGTGCCAATGGGGACAGGGCTGCACAGATACGCAGTATTTT. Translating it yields CASSPECQWGQGCTDTQYF.

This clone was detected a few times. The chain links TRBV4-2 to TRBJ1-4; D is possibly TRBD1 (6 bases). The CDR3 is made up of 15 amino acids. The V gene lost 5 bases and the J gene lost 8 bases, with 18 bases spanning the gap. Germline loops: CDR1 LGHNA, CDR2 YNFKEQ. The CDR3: CASSRGTGSNEKLFF. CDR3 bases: TGTGCCAGCAGCAGGGGAACAGGGTCGAACGAAAAACTGTTTTTT.

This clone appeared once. This CDR3 is CASSASSGGYNEQFF. DNA of the CDR3: TGTGCCAGCAGTGCTAGTAGCGGGGGGTACAATGAGCAGTTCTTC. The rearrangement links TRBV2 to TRBJ2-1; 10 nucleotides line up with TRBD2. The germline CDR1 and CDR2 sequences are SNHLY and FYNNEI. Trimming removed 4 bases from V and 4 bases from J; junction bases left unmatched: 4. The CDR3 has 15 residues.